These 12 T cell receptor beta chains came from one sample sequenced in a study of blood T cell repertoires in COVID-19. Data came from immunoSEQ multiplex PCR; TCRdb stores just in-frame clones and leaves some out. The sample yields some 320,000 clones, almost 85% seen once. The sample taken for sequencing was peripheral blood. The receptors were gathered from a human donor in a cohort sampled during active COVID-19.

The DNA of the CDR3 is TGTGCCAGCAGCAACACAGGGCCAGATACGCAGTATTTT. Protein sequence: CASSNTGPDTQYF. This rearrangement joins TRBV9 to TRBJ2-3, with D perhaps matching TRBD1 (6 bases). There are 13 residues in the CDR3. In germline, CDR1 is SGDLS, CDR2 YYNGEE. V lost 4 bases, J lost 4 bases, and 10 bases lay in between.

The gene calls are TRBV11-3 and TRBJ1-1; unclear D gene. The CDR3 length is 18 residues. Trimming removed 2 bases from V and 1 base from J, with 20 bases in between. Germline V CDR1 and CDR2: SGHNT, YENEEA. CDR3 coding DNA: TGTGCCAGCAGCTTAAAGTTCGGAGGGCAGTCGGGGAACACTGAAGCTTTCTTT. It is translated as CASSLKFGGQSGNTEAFF.

The genes are TRBV5-4 and TRBJ1-1; no firm D call. Per germline, CDR1 SGHNT and CDR2 YYREEE (reference sequence). The CDR3 runs to 15 residues. V lost 3 bases to trimming and J lost 10 bases, with 22 bases between them. The CDR3: CASSSTLDGDSGAFF. The CDR3 nucleotides are TGTGCCAGCAGCTCCACCTTGGATGGCGACTCCGGAGCTTTCTTT.

In its sample, this clone was seen once. The J gene is TRBJ2-3, the V gene TRBV11-3; D remains ambiguous. CDR1 and CDR2 (germline): SGHNT, YENEEA. Deletions cut 1 base from V and 0 bases from J, with 8 bases between. The CDR3 runs 15 residues. In DNA, the CDR3 is TGTGCCAGCAGCTTAGGACACTCGAGCACAGATACGCAGTATTTT. The encoded protein is CASSLGHSSTDTQYF.

V is TRBV5-4 and J is TRBJ1-2; a possible D gene is TRBD1 (6 bases). Germline CDR1 SGHNT, CDR2 YYREEE (reference sequence). The CDR3 runs to 16 residues. V lost 4 bases to trimming and J lost 0 bases, with 16 bases between them. CDR3 region: CASSPRGGETNYGYTF. DNA of the CDR3: TGTGCCAGCAGCCCAAGGGGGGGCGAGACTAACTATGGCTACACCTTC.

This chain uses TRBV5-4 with TRBJ2-7, with 8 bases matching TRBD1. The CDR3 sequence is 15 residues long. Germline trimming cut 1 base from V and 6 bases from J; bases unmatched to any gene: 9. Germline loops: CDR1 SGHNT, CDR2 YYREEE (reference sequence). CDR3: CASSLLGQGGTEQYF. CDR3 nucleotides: TGTGCCAGCAGCTTGCTAGGACAGGGTGGGACCGAGCAGTACTTC.

V is TRBV29-1 and J is TRBJ1-3; 7 nucleotides align to TRBD1. The CDR3 covers 15 residues. The V and J ends lost 4 bases and 5 bases, in that order; junction bases with no gene match: 11. CDR1 is SQVTM, CDR2 ANQGSEA, per germline. The CDR3 is CSVAPWDRRRNTIYF. DNA of the CDR3: TGCAGCGTTGCTCCCTGGGACAGACGTCGAAACACCATATATTTT.

This clone was observed at least ten times. This rearrangement joins TRBV3-1 (or the pseudogene TRBV3-2) to TRBJ2-3, with a weak D call TRBD1 (5 bases). The V gene's germline CDR1 is LGHDT and CDR2 YNNKEL (reference sequence). The CDR3 is 16 amino acids. V shed 4 bases and J shed 3 bases, with 17 bases lying between them. DNA of the CDR3: TGTGCCAGCAGCCGCGGCCAGGGAAGTTTAACAGATACGCAGTATTTT. Translating gives CASSRGQGSLTDTQYF.

This clone was observed once. The V call is TRBV21-1, the J call TRBJ2-7; TRBD1, the D gene given by the table, was not confirmed from the DNA. TRBV21-1 is designated a pseudogene. The CDR3 has 14 amino acids. The CDR3 region has the DNA TGTGCCAGCAGCAAATCACAGACAGCCTACGAGCAGTACTTC. Translation: CASSKSQTAYEQYF.

This sequence joins TRBV18 and TRBJ2-7; the D gene is possibly TRBD1 (5 bases). The CDR3 runs to 18 residues. CDR1 KGHSH and CDR2 LQKENI come from the germline V gene. Trimming took 5 bases from V and 3 from J, leaving 26 bases between them. The CDR3 DNA reads as TGTGCCAGCTCAGCCTCCCCCCTCGCAGGGTTGGTATACTACGAGCAGTACTTC. This encodes CASSASPLAGLVYYEQYF.

The V and J genes are TRBV3-1 (or the pseudogene TRBV3-2) and TRBJ2-3; 14 bases are shared with TRBD2. Germline values: CDR1 LGHDT, CDR2 YNNKEL (reference sequence). The CDR3 consists of 16 residues. Unmatched junction bases numbered 4, after V lost 6 bases and J lost 2 bases. For the CDR3, the DNA is TGTGCCAGCAGGCTGGGACTAGCGGGGGTCACAGATACGCAGTATTTT. It specifies CASRLGLAGVTDTQYF.

V gene TRBV19 combines with J gene TRBJ2-7; D is possibly TRBD2 (5 bases). Per the germline V gene, CDR1 is LNHDA and CDR2 is SQIVND (reference sequence). V was clipped by 3 bases and J by 5 bases, with 14 bases between them. The CDR3 covers 14 residues. CDR3 sequence: CASSITGRHDEQYF. In DNA, the CDR3 is TGTGCCAGTAGTATTACGGGGAGACATGACGAGCAGTACTTC.